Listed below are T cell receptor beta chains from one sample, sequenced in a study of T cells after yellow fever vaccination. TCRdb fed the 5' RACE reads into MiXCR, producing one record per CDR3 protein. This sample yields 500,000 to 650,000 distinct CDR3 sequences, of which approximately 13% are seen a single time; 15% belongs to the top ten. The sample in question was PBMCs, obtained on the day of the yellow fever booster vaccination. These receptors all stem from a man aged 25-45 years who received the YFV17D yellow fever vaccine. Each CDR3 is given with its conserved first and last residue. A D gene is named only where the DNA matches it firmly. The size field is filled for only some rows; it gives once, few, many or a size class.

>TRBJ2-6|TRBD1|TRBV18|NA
TGTGCCAGCTCACCGGTTGGAACAGGGGCTGGGGCCAACGTCCTGACTTTC
CASSPVGTGAGANVLTF
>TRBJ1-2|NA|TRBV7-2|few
TGTGCCAGCAGCTTAGAGCCCCGAGCTACTGGTGGCTACACCTTC
CASSLEPRATGGYTF
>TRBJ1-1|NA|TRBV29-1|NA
TGCAGCATATCAGGGCAGTTTGAAGCTTTCTTT
CSISGQFEAFF
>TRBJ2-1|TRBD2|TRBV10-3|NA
TGTGCCATCAGTGAGGGTAGCGGGAGGGCCAAGCAGTTCTTC
CAISEGSGRAKQFF
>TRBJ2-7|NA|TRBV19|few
TGTGCCAGTAGTATGGAAAGGGCCTACGAGCAGTACTTC
CASSMERAYEQYF
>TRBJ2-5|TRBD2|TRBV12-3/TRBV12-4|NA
TGTGCCAGCAGTTTAGGCGGGAGGTACCAAGAGACCCAGTACTTC
CASSLGGRYQETQYF
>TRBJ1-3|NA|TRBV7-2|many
TGTGCCAGCAGCTTAGAAGCAAGTGGCCGAGGAAACACCATATATTTT
CASSLEASGRGNTIYF
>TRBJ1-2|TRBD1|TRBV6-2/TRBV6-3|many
TGTGCCAGCAGTTACGGGACAGGGAACTATGGCTACACCTTC
CASSYGTGNYGYTF
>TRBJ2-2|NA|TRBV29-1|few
TGCAGCGTTACTGCCGACAGGACGAACACCGGGGAGCTGTTTTTT
CSVTADRTNTGELFF
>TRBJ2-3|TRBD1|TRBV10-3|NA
TGTGCCATCAGTAAGGACAGGGCCACCGGAGATACGCAGTATTTT
CAISKDRATGDTQYF
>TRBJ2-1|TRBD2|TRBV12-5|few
TGTGCTAGTGGTTTGTTTCCCAGGGGGCTCCGACTAGCGGGTAGCTCCTACAATGAGCAGTTCTTC
CASGLFPRGLRLAGSSYNEQFF
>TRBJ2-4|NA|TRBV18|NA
TGTGCCAGCTCACCACCGACTGGACTAGCCAAAAACATTCAGTACTTC
CASSPPTGLAKNIQYF
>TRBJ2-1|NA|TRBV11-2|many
TGTGCCAGCAGCTTACGTTGGATTGGGGAATACTCCTACAATGAGCAGTTCTTC
CASSLRWIGEYSYNEQFF
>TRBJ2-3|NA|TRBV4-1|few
TGCGCCAGCAGCCAAGTAGGGGCCCGGCTTACGCAGTATTTT
CASSQVGARLTQYF
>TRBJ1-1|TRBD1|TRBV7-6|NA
TGTGCCAGCAGCGAGGACAGGGGGTACACTGAAGCTTTCTTT
CASSEDRGYTEAFF
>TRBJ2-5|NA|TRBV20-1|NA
TGCAGTGCTAGAGATGCCCTGGGACTCCAAGAGACCCAGTACTTC
CSARDALGLQETQYF
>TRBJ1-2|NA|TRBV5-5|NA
TGTGCCAGCAGCTCCTTCCCCTATGGCTACACCTTC
CASSSFPYGYTF
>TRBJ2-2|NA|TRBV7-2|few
TGTGCCAGCAGCTTAGTGGGCGGGGCCGGGGAGCTGTTTTTT
CASSLVGGAGELFF
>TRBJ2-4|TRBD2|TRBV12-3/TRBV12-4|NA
TGTGCCAGCAGTTTAACGGGGGGGAACATTCAGTACTTC
CASSLTGGNIQYF
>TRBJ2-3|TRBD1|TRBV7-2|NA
TGTGCCAGCAGCTCCGGGACAGGGGTTGCGCAGTATTTT
CASSSGTGVAQYF
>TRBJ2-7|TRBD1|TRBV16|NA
TGTTCCAGCAGCCAATCGGGACAGTCACGGTACTACGAGCAGTACTTC
CSSSQSGQSRYYEQYF
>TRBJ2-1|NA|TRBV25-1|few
TGTGCCAGGCCCGGTCCAGCGCGGGCCCCCTACAATGAGCAGTTCTTC
CARPGPARAPYNEQFF
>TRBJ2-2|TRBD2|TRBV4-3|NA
TGCGCCAGCAGCCAAGATGGCGGGAGTGGGATCGGGGAGCTGTTTTTT
CASSQDGGSGIGELFF
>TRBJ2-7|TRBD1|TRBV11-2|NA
TGTGCCAGCAGCTTAGATTGGGCCCTGCTGGGACAGGGTGTAAGGGGTACCTACGAGCAGTACTTC
CASSLDWALLGQGVRGTYEQYF
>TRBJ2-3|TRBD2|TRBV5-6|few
TGTGCCAGCAGCTCTCCGGGACTAGCGGGAGATACGCAGTATTTT
CASSSPGLAGDTQYF
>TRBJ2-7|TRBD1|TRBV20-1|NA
TGCAGTGCTAGCCCTACCGGGACAGGGTACGAGCAGTACTTC
CSASPTGTGYEQYF
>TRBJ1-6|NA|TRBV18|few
TGTGCCAGCTCACCCGAGGGGAATTCACCCCTCCACTTT
CASSPEGNSPLHF
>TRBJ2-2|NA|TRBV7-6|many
TGTGCCATCCAAATCATTCGGGCCCCCGGGGAGCTGTTTTTT
CAIQIIRAPGELFF
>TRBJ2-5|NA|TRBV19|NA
TGTGCCAGTAGTCCCCGCCTAGGCGGGATGGAGACCCAGTACTTC
CASSPRLGGMETQYF
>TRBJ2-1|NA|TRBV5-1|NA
TGCGCCAGCAGCCCCCAACACGATTCGTTGGATGAGCAGTTCTTC
CASSPQHDSLDEQFF
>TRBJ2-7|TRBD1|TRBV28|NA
TGTGCCAGCGGCTCCGGGACAGTCCCCTACGAGCAGTACTTC
CASGSGTVPYEQYF
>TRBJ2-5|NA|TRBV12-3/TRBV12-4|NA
TGTGCCAGCAGCCGAAGGGGGGCCCTGGGGGAGACCCAGTACTTC
CASSRRGALGETQYF
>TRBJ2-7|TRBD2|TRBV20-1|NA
TGCAGTGCTCCAAAAAGTAGCGGGAGGGCCGAAGAGCAGTACTTC
CSAPKSSGRAEEQYF
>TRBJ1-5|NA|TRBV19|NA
TGTGCCAGTAGTCCCTTGGGTGAGAGCTATCAGCCCCAGCATTTT
CASSPLGESYQPQHF
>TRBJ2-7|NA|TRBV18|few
TGTGCCAGCTCACCAGGAGCAGGGGCCATCTACGAGCAGTACTTC
CASSPGAGAIYEQYF
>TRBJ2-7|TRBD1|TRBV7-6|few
TGTGCCAGCAGCTTATCCGGGACAGAGGCTCATTGGTACTTC
CASSLSGTEAHWYF
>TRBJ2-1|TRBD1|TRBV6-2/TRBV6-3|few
TGTGCCAGCAGTTTTAACAGGGGGCCATACAATGAGCAGTTCTTC
CASSFNRGPYNEQFF
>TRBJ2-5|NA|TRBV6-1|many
TGTGCCAGCAGCGGCCGCAATATGGGAGAGACCCAGTACTTC
CASSGRNMGETQYF
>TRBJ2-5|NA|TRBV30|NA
TGTGCCTGGAGTCTGGGGCCCCAAGAGACCCAGTACTTC
CAWSLGPQETQYF
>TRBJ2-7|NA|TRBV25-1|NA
TGTGCCAGCAGTGAATATAGCCGCCCTCTAGGTGAGCAGTACTTC
CASSEYSRPLGEQYF
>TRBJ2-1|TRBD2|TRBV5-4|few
TGTGCCAGCAGCTTGCTTGCGGGAGGGCCCCTTCCCAATGAGCAGTTCTTC
CASSLLAGGPLPNEQFF
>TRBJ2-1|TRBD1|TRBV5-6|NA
TGTGCCAGCAGCTGGACAGGGAGACCTTACAATGAGCAGTTCTTC
CASSWTGRPYNEQFF
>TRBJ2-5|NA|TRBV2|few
TGTGCCAGCGGGAGGACCCAGTACTTC
CASGRTQYF
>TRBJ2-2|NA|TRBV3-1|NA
TGTGCCAGCAGCCCAGGGTTGACACACACCGGGGAGCTGTTTTTT
CASSPGLTHTGELFF
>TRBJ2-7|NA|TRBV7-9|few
TGTGCCAGCAGCCTTAGCGCCCCCTTCTACGAGCAGTACTTC
CASSLSAPFYEQYF